Reported below is one TCR beta chain. The sample originates from a study of T cells in Graves' hyperthyroidism and ophthalmopathy. The CDR3 regions of TCR beta were amplified from RNA transcripts. HTBI primers were employed in a first-round RT-PCR of the TCR CDR3. MiXCR, run by TCRdb on the multiplex PCR reads, gives a single entry per CDR3 protein. This sample carries 490,000 or so distinct CDR3 sequences, 15% to 20% of them seen once, and the ten largest clones take around 50%. Diagnostic decisions used clinical symptoms, serum thyroxine and TRAb, thyroid ultrasound and orbital computed tomography. The sequenced sample was blood. The sequence derives from a middle-aged man with Graves' ophthalmopathy.

The CDR3 DNA reads TGCGCCAGCAGCCGTTCCCACCCCCTAACAGATACGCAGTATTTT. This translates into CASSRSHPLTDTQYF. J is TRBJ2-3 and V is TRBV5-1; D gene ambiguous. This CDR3 comprises 15 residues. The V gene's germline CDR1 is SGHRS and CDR2 YFSETQ. The V gene lost 4 bases and the J gene lost 3 bases, with 15 bases spanning the gap. Together with reference TRBV5-1 and TRBJ2-3, the CDR3 gives the full variable domain: KAGVTQTPRYLIKTRGQQVTLSCSPISGHRSVSWYQQTPGQGLQFLFEYFSETQRNKGNFPGRFSGRQFSNSRSEMNVSTLELGDSALYLCASSRSHPLTDTQYFGPGTRLTVL.